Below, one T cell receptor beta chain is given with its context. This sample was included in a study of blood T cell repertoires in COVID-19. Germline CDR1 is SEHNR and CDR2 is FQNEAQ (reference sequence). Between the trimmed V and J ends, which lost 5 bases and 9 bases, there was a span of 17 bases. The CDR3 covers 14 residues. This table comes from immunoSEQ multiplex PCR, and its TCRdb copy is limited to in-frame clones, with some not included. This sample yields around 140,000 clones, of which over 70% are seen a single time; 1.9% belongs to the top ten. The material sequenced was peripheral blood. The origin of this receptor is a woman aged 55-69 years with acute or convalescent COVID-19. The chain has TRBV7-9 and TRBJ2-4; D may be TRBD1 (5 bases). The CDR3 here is CASSPRQSLGIQYF. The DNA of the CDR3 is TGTGCCAGCAGCCCCAGACAGTCATTAGGCATTCAGTACTTC. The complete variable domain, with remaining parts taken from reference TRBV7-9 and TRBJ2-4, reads DTGVSQNPRHKITKRGQNVTFRCDPISEHNRLYWYRQTLGQGPEFLTYFQNEAQLEKSRLLSDRFSAERPKGSFSTLEIQRTEQGDSAMYLCASSPRQSLGIQYFGAGTRLSVL.